This T cell receptor beta chain is drawn from a study of regulatory T cells in long-lasting Graves disease. General study points: Clonotypes that were public and shared totalled about 2,500 in persistent patients versus around 1,000 in new patients. Persistent disease exhibited a predilection for TRBV28, TRBJ1-2 and TRBJ2-5.

Regarding time point: persistent/refractory GD, antithyroid drugs over 5 years with positive TRAb. The TCR library used RNA extracted from PBMCs. Doctors identified Graves' disease using the American Thyroid Association guidelines. As concerns this clonotype: Its matching antigen is unknown.

TCR beta libraries were built with iRepertoire HTBI primers and Arm-PCR of CDR3 regions. TCRdb re-analysed the multiplex PCR reads in MiXCR, keeping a single row per CDR3 protein. The sample includes 350,000 to 450,000 distinct CDR3 sequences, roughly 24% seen only once; the top ten take about 29%. Germline CDR1 reads LNHDA; CDR2 reads SQIVND (reference sequence). V lost 3 bases, J lost 3 bases, and 8 bases stayed unmatched. The CDR3 runs 16 residues. The rearrangement joins TRBV19 to TRBJ1-5; 7 nucleotides line up with TRBD1. The sequence was collected from a woman aged 40 to 55 with Graves disease. Here the sequenced sample was peripheral blood mononuclear cells (PBMCs), taken when the disease was refractory, from a patient treated with antithyroid drugs. In nucleotides, the CDR3 is TGTGCCAGTAGTATCCCGACAGGGTTTGACAATCAGCCCCAGCATTTT. It is translated as CASSIPTGFDNQPQHF.